The T cell receptor beta chain described here comes from a study of T cells in Graves' hyperthyroidism and ophthalmopathy. Study results and limitations: Most thyroid clonotypes with frequency above 0.001 were detected in blood.

Amplified TCR beta CDR3 regions came from RNA transcripts. First-round RT-PCR targeting the TCR CDR3 was performed with the HTBI primer set. TCRdb processed the multiplex PCR reads anew with MiXCR; each CDR3 protein has one entry. The repertoire holds 300,000 to 450,000 distinct CDR3 sequences, with about a sixth as singletons. CDR1 and CDR2 (germline): MDHEN, SYDVKM. CDR3 length: 15 amino acids. Exclusion followed for patients with uncontrolled infection, other autoimmune disease, pregnancy or lactation. To note about this clonotype: Its specificity is not known. It may be a read error: a sequence one base away is much more abundant.

The receptor's source is a woman under 30 with Graves' hyperthyroidism that later progressed to Graves' ophthalmopathy. Sequencing was performed on blood. This chain links TRBV28 with TRBJ2-7; TRBD1 is a possible D gene (6 bases). CDR3 in DNA: TGTGCCGGCAGTTTAAGTGGGACACCAGCCTACGAGCAGTACTTC. Its protein is CAGSLSGTPAYEQYF.